This T cell receptor (beta chain) was identified during a study of technical replicates of blood from several donors. Trimming pared 1 base from V and 1 base from J, leaving 14 bases between. This CDR3 region has 17 residues. Germline-derived CDR1 and CDR2 are MGHRA and YSYEKL. The assay was immunoSEQ multiplex PCR, and TCRdb's table has in-frame clones only and misses some. The table shows under 95,000 clones, with 91% occurring only once. Material for sequencing was T cells isolated from PBMCs. This clonotype was obtained from a human donor in good health. Some clones in this sample may be carry-over from other donors' samples. J is TRBJ2-1 and V is TRBV4-1; D unresolved. As DNA, the CDR3 is TGCGCCAGCAGCCAAGTTCGGCTGACTCGGTCCTACAATGAGCAGTTCTTC. This translates into CASSQVRLTRSYNEQFF.